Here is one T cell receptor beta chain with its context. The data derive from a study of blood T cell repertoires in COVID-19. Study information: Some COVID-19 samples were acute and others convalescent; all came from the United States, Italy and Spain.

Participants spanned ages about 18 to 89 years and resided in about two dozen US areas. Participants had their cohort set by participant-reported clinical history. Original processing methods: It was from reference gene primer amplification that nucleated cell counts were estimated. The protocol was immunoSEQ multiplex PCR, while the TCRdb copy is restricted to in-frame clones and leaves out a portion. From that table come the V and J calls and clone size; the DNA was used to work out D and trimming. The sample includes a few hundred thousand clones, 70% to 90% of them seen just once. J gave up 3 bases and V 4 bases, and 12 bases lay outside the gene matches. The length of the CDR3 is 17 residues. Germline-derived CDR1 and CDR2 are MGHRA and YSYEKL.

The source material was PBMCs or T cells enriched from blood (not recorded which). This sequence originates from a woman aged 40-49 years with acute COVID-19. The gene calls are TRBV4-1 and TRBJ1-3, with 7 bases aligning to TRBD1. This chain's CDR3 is CASSLGQLVIGGNTIYF. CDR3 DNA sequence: TGCGCCAGCAGCCTGGGACAGCTAGTTATAGGTGGAAACACCATATATTTT.